Following are 27 T cell receptor beta chains from one sample sequenced in a study of cytomegalovirus exposure and HLA in healthy donors. 60 Vbeta and 13 Jbeta primers were used in PCR. The repertoire was sequenced with immunoSEQ multiplex PCR; TCRdb's copy has only in-frame clones and lacks some. The sample gives approximately 22,000 clones, about 78% of which show up once; approximately 7% is in the top ten. Specimen: PBMCs. Receptor source: a man aged 60-69 years in good health and CMV-seronegative.

The chain employs TRBV5-1 and TRBJ2-2, with D possibly TRBD2 on 5 matching bases. The CDR3 sequence is 14 residues long. V shed 4 bases and J shed 8 bases, with 15 bases lying between them. The germline CDR1 and CDR2 sequences are SGHRS and YFSETQ. CDR3 sequence reads: CASSPLDGKGELFF. DNA for the CDR3: TGCGCCAGCAGCCCTCTGGACGGGAAGGGGGAGCTGTTTTTT.

CDR3 in amino acids: CASRGLAGGVNEQFF. The CDR3 DNA reads TGTGCCAGCAGGGGACTAGCGGGGGGTGTGAATGAGCAGTTCTTC. V gene TRBV11-2 combines with J gene TRBJ2-1; 15 nucleotides agree with TRBD2. Germline assignment: CDR1 SGHAT and CDR2 FQNNGV. The V segment lost 6 bases and the J segment 7 bases; nucleotides outside the gene matches: 4. CDR3 length: 15 residues. Looking up the rest from reference TRBV11-2 and TRBJ2-1 gives the full variable domain: EAGVAQSPRYKIIEKRQSVAFWCNPISGHATLYWYQQILGQGPKLLIQFQNNGVVDDSQLPKDRFSAERLKGVDSTLKIQPAKLEDSAVYLCASRGLAGGVNEQFFGPGTRLTVL.

This chain joins TRBV11-2 and TRBJ2-5; TRBD1 matches 7 bases. The J call may not be correct, given that the DNA end is closer to TRBJ2-7. The V gene's germline CDR1 is SGHAT and CDR2 FQNNGV. This CDR3 comprises 14 residues. The CDR3 region has the DNA TGTGCCAGCAGCCACCGGGACAGACCCTACGAGCAGTACTTC. It is translated as CASSHRDRPYEQYF.

The chain combines TRBV18 with TRBJ2-7; 7 bases are a match to TRBD2. Germline loops: CDR1 KGHSH, CDR2 LQKENI. This CDR3 contains 12 residues. Trimming at V came to 4 bases and at J to 6 bases, leaving 3 bases not matched to a gene. The CDR3 sequence: CASSLLASEQYF. CDR3 sequence (DNA): TGTGCCAGCTCACTACTAGCGAGCGAGCAGTACTTC.

This rearrangement joins TRBV9 to TRBJ1-6; 7 positions match TRBD1. Germline trimming cut 4 bases from V and 7 bases from J; bases unmatched to any gene: 8. The CDR3 has 15 residues. CDR1 is SGDLS and CDR2 is YYNGEE in the germline V gene. This CDR3 is CASSTTGTENSPLHF. In DNA form, the CDR3 reads TGTGCCAGCAGCACCACCGGGACAGAGAATTCACCCCTCCACTTT.

The chain uses TRBV14 and TRBJ1-1; D is possibly TRBD1 (5 bases). CDR1 SGHDN and CDR2 FVKESK come from the germline V gene. The CDR3 is made up of 13 amino acids. The ends were cut back, 4 bases at V and 4 bases at J, with 10 bases in the middle. The CDR3 DNA follows: TGTGCCAGCAGCCCTCAGGGCTTCACTGAAGCTTTCTTT. Its translation: CASSPQGFTEAFF.

The rearrangement uses TRBV6-6 and TRBJ1-3; possibly TRBD1 for D (5 bases). In germline, CDR1 is MNHNY, CDR2 SVGAGI (reference sequence). V was clipped by 5 bases and J by 0 bases, with 8 bases between them. CDR3 size: 14 residues. As DNA, the CDR3 is TGTGCCAGCAGTGACAGTATCTCTGGAAACACCATATATTTT. This sequence encodes CASSDSISGNTIYF.

The CDR3 sequence: CASSIESGYPLEQYF. DNA for the CDR3: TGTGCCAGTAGTATAGAATCGGGTTACCCTCTGGAGCAGTACTTC. V gene TRBV19 combines with J gene TRBJ2-7; D uncertain. The germline CDR1 and CDR2 sequences are LNHDA and SQIVND (reference sequence). CDR3 length: 15 amino acids. The V and J ends lost 0 bases and 7 bases respectively, with 16 bases between them.

The rearrangement links TRBV30 to TRBJ2-7; TRBD2 matches 7 bases. This CDR3 has 12 residues. Germline V lookup: CDR1 GTSNPN, CDR2 SVGIG (reference sequence). Germline trimming cut 5 bases from V and 3 bases from J; bases unmatched to any gene: 4. CDR3: CAWASGNYEQYF. DNA of the CDR3: TGTGCCTGGGCCAGCGGGAACTACGAGCAGTACTTC.

The chain couples TRBV6-6 to TRBJ2-2, with TRBD1 as a possible D gene (6 bases). V lost 5 bases, J lost 3 bases, and 7 bases lay in between. The germline V gene encodes CDR1 MNHNY and CDR2 SVGAGI (reference sequence). The CDR3 is 13 residues long. CDR3 residues: CASSRQDTGELFF. DNA of the CDR3: TGTGCCAGCAGTCGACAGGACACCGGGGAGCTGTTTTTT.

The rearrangement joins TRBV28 to TRBJ1-2, with 10 nucleotides matching TRBD1. The V gene's germline CDR1 is MDHEN and CDR2 SYDVKM. V dropped 6 bases and J dropped 4; count of bases not matched to a gene: 8. This CDR3 contains 15 residues. The CDR3 DNA sequence: TGTGCCAGCAGCCAACCGGGACAGGGGAGCTATGGCTACACCTTC. Translating it yields CASSQPGQGSYGYTF.

This clone was observed a handful of times. The chain uses TRBV7-9 and TRBJ1-4; no clear D gene. The CDR3 length is 15 residues. Germline V gene sequence: CDR1 SEHNR, CDR2 FQNEAQ (reference sequence). Trimming removed 5 bases at V and 3 bases at J, with 13 bases between. CDR3 in amino acids: CASSPRGMANEKLFF. CDR3 nucleotide sequence: TGTGCCAGCAGCCCCCGGGGAATGGCTAATGAAAAACTGTTTTTT.

The V and J genes are TRBV4-1 and TRBJ2-7, with TRBD2 matching 9 bases. CDR1 and CDR2 from the germline V gene are MGHRA and YSYEKL. This CDR3 spans 15 amino acids. V was pared by 1 base and J by 11 bases, with 12 bases of the junction left unmatched. CDR3 nucleotide sequence: TGCGCCAGCAGCCAAGCCCCCTGGACTGGCGGGGGGGAGTACTTC. This sequence encodes CASSQAPWTGGGEYF.

The rearrangement links TRBV6-5 to TRBJ1-2; D gene ambiguous. V was trimmed by 5 bases and J by 8 bases, leaving 18 bases between them. CDR1 is MNHEY and CDR2 is SVGAGI in the germline V gene. The CDR3 runs 14 residues. CDR3 amino acids: CASSEMLEISGYTF. CDR3 coding DNA: TGTGCCAGCAGTGAAATGCTAGAGATTTCCGGCTACACCTTC.

A few counts support this clone. This chain joins TRBV27 and TRBJ1-3; no definite D call. Germline V gene lookup returns CDR1 MNHEY and CDR2 SMNVEV (reference sequence). V lost 4 bases and J 2 bases, leaving 15 bases between the germline ends. This CDR3 has 16 amino acids. The chain's CDR3 is CASSSGMRAAGNTIYF. The CDR3 nucleotides are TGTGCCAGCAGTTCCGGAATGAGGGCTGCTGGAAACACCATATATTTT.

This sequence joins TRBV6-1 and TRBJ1-2, with 10 nucleotides matching TRBD1. Germline V gene sequence: CDR1 MNHNS, CDR2 SASEGT. J gave up 4 bases and V 7 bases, and 6 bases lay outside the gene matches. CDR3 length: 14 amino acids. CDR3 region: CASKRDRGGYGYTF. The CDR3 DNA reads as TGTGCCAGCAAAAGGGACAGGGGCGGCTATGGCTACACCTTC.

The chain combines TRBV10-3 with TRBJ1-4; perhaps TRBD1 as D (5 bases). Trimming cost V 3 bases and J 8 bases, with 22 bases left between them. Germline CDR1 ENHRY, CDR2 SYGVKD. The CDR3 is made up of 17 amino acids. The chain's CDR3 is CAISDPGQGGFGEKLFF. The CDR3 DNA reads TGTGCCATCAGTGATCCGGGGCAGGGAGGTTTTGGCGAAAAACTGTTTTTT.

The chain combines TRBV7-9 with TRBJ2-1; D perhaps matches TRBD2 (6 bases). There are 15 residues in the CDR3. Germline V CDR1 and CDR2: SEHNR, FQNEAQ (reference sequence). V lost 1 base to trimming and J lost 4 bases, with 11 bases between them. CDR3 protein: CASSLGLAMYNEQFF. DNA of the CDR3: TGTGCCAGCAGCTTAGGGCTAGCGATGTACAATGAGCAGTTCTTC.

Turning to this clone: Other DNA sequences from this sample encode an identical CDR3 as well. This chain joins TRBV7-8 and TRBJ2-7, with D possibly TRBD1 on 5 matching bases. The CDR3 spans 15 residues. Per germline, CDR1 SGHVS and CDR2 FQNEAQ. The ends were cut back, 5 bases at V and 1 base at J, with 15 bases in the middle. CDR3 in DNA: TGTGCCAGCAGCCTGGGTCAGGGCCCTTCCTACGAGCAGTACTTC. Its protein is CASSLGQGPSYEQYF.

On this clone itself: The junction does not match germline at one end; this may be a read error. The rearrangement uses TRBV7-2 and TRBJ1-1, with D possibly matching TRBD1 (6 bases). The CDR3 covers 15 residues. Germline CDR1 reads SGHTA; CDR2 reads FQGNSA. The CDR3 sequence: CSSSLQGGLNTEAFF. The CDR3 DNA reads as TGTTCCAGCAGCTTACAGGGTGGCCTGAACACTGAAGCTTTCTTT.

The chain uses TRBV25-1 and TRBJ2-7, with TRBD1 identical over 11 bases. The germline V gene encodes CDR1 MGHDK and CDR2 SYGVNS. Losses at the gene ends were 3 bases for V and 4 bases for J; bases not matched to a gene: 5. The length of the CDR3 is 15 residues. Written as DNA, the CDR3 is TGTGCCAGCAGTGACCGGGACAGGGGGGTTTACGAGCAGTACTTC. Its protein product is CASSDRDRGVYEQYF.

This clone was counted a few times. This chain connects TRBV18 to TRBJ2-3; a weak D match, TRBD2 (7 bases). The V gene's germline CDR1 is KGHSH and CDR2 LQKENI. The germline V and J ends were trimmed by 2 bases and 2 bases, with 11 bases remaining between them. This CDR3 comprises 15 residues. This CDR3 is CASSPAGASTDTQYF. The CDR3 DNA sequence: TGTGCCAGCTCACCAGCGGGGGCATCCACAGATACGCAGTATTTT. The full variable domain, in which reference TRBV18 and TRBJ2-3 provide the parts outside the CDR3, is NAGVMQNPRHLVRRRGQEARLRCSPMKGHSHVYWYRQLPEEGLKFMVYLQKENIIDESGMPKERFSAEFPKEGPSILRIQQVVRGDSAAYFCASSPAGASTDTQYFGPGTRLTVL.

The V call is TRBV29-1, the J call TRBJ1-2; 8 bases map to TRBD1. The CDR3 loop spans 13 amino acids. Losses at the gene ends were 3 bases for V and 3 bases for J; bases not matched to a gene: 3. Germline V gene data show CDR1 as SQVTM and CDR2 as ANQGSEA. The CDR3 here is CSVEGTGYYGYTF. The CDR3 DNA follows: TGCAGCGTTGAGGGGACAGGATACTATGGCTACACCTTC.

The chain recombines TRBV7-2 with TRBJ2-1, with no clear D. Between the trimmed V and J ends, which lost 1 base and 7 bases, there was a span of 11 bases. This CDR3 region has 14 residues. The germline CDR1 and CDR2 sequences are SGHTA and FQGNSA. The CDR3: CASSLDKPGNEQFF. CDR3 nucleotide sequence: TGTGCCAGCAGCTTAGATAAGCCCGGGAATGAGCAGTTCTTC.

This clone was detected only a few times. The chain has TRBV6-1 and TRBJ1-1; TRBD1 might be the D (5 bases). Trimming removed 3 bases from V and 5 bases from J, with 13 bases in between. This CDR3 is 14 amino acids long. Germline lookup yields CDR1 MNHNS and CDR2 SASEGT. CDR3 sequence (DNA): TGTGCCAGCAGTGATCAGGGAAGTAAGACTGAAGCTTTCTTT. It translates to CASSDQGSKTEAFF.

The chain's CDR3 is CASSLSGGFQPQHF. CDR3 nucleotide sequence: TGTGCCAGCAGCCTATCTGGAGGGTTTCAGCCCCAGCATTTT. J is TRBJ1-5 and V is TRBV16; no reliable D call. V lost 4 bases, J lost 6 bases, and 13 bases lay in between. This CDR3 has 14 amino acids. CDR1 KGHSY and CDR2 FQNENV come from the germline V gene.

This chain joins TRBV5-4 and TRBJ1-1; 9 nucleotides align to TRBD1. The length of the CDR3 is 17 residues. Germline CDR1 is SGHNT and CDR2 is YYREEE (reference sequence). V was clipped by 4 bases and J by 1 base; unmatched bases: 11. CDR3 in amino acids: CASSVGGTGRRNTEAFF. The CDR3, as DNA: TGTGCCAGCAGCGTTGGAGGGACAGGGAGGAGGAACACTGAAGCTTTCTTT.